Listed below are T cell receptor beta chains from one sample, sequenced in a study of control samples from healthy donors and cancer patients. The table came from immunoSEQ multiplex PCR; TCRdb's copy has only in-frame clones and leaves some out. Of approximately 98,000 clones listed, approximately 84% are singletons. What was sequenced was blood. These receptors were taken from a man aged 18 to 29 in good health. The CDR3 runs from the conserved cysteine through the conserved F or W. A D gene is named only where the DNA matches it firmly. Size values are once, few and many counts, or a class for expanded clones, and some rows have none.

CDR3 length	D gene	V gene	clone size	J gene	CDR3 DNA	CDR3 protein
14	-	TRBV5-1	few	TRBJ1-1	TGCGCCAGCAGCTTGGGTCGGGAGAACACTGAAGCTTTCTTT	CASSLGRENTEAFF
13	-	TRBV7-2	-	TRBJ2-1	TGTGCCAGCAGCCTATACTCCTACAATGAGCAGTTCTTC	CASSLYSYNEQFF
13	-	TRBV6-5	-	TRBJ2-1	TGTGCCAGCCTCGTCGGACTTTACAATGAGCAGTTCTTC	CASLVGLYNEQFF
16	-	TRBV6-2/TRBV6-3	-	TRBJ2-7	TGTGCCAGCAGTTATCACCCAGGGGTTTACCCCTACGAGCAGTACTTC	CASSYHPGVYPYEQYF
16	-	TRBV27	-	TRBJ2-3	TGTGCCAGCAGTCCTCGGACAGGGAGGGGAAAGGGGGCGCAGTATTTT	CASSPRTGRGKGAQYF
14	TRBD1	TRBV5-6	-	TRBJ1-1	TGTGCCAGCAGCTTGGGGACAGGGGATATTTTAGCTTTCTTT	CASSLGTGDILAFF
13	-	TRBV2	-	TRBJ2-3	TGTGCCAGCAGTGACCTTCTCTGGGATACGCAGTATTTT	CASSDLLWDTQYF
15	TRBD1	TRBV7-2	-	TRBJ1-1	TGTGCCAGCAGCTTACAGGACAGGATGAACACTGAAGCTTTCTTT	CASSLQDRMNTEAFF
16	TRBD1	TRBV28	many	TRBJ1-5	TGTGCCAGCAGTTTCCAGGACAGGGGGTTAAATCAGCCCCAGCATTTT	CASSFQDRGLNQPQHF
13	TRBD1	TRBV19	once	TRBJ1-5	TGTGCCAGTAGTGACAGGGTGGATCAGCCCCAGCATTTT	CASSDRVDQPQHF
15	-	TRBV28	-	TRBJ1-5	TGTGCCAGCAGTTTAGGGTCAGGGTATAGACAGCCCCAGCATTTT	CASSLGSGYRQPQHF
14	-	TRBV4-2	-	TRBJ1-2	TGTGCCAGCAGCCAAGGTTCGGCCAACTATGGCTACACCTTC	CASSQGSANYGYTF
13	-	TRBV6-5	-	TRBJ1-1	TGTGCCAGCAGATGGACAGTGAACACTGAAGCTTTCTTT	CASRWTVNTEAFF
16	TRBD2	TRBV11-3	-	TRBJ2-5	TGTGCCAGCAGCTCGTCTGGACTAGCGGGGCAAGAGACCCAGTACTTC	CASSSSGLAGQETQYF
14	-	TRBV9	few	TRBJ1-1	TGTGCCAGCAGCGTAGAGGGGGGTAGCACTGAAGCTTTCTTT	CASSVEGGSTEAFF
11	-	TRBV6-5	-	TRBJ1-1	TGTGCCAGCAGTTACGGAGGGGAAGCTTTCTTT	CASSYGGEAFF
18	TRBD2	TRBV4-3	-	TRBJ2-2	TGCGCCAGCAGCCAAGATCCGGGAAGCGGGGGAAACACCGGGGAGCTGTTTTTT	CASSQDPGSGGNTGELFF
17	-	TRBV6-7	-	TRBJ2-7	TGTGCCAGCAGTTACTCCTGCGGCAGGCAACCTGGGTACGAGCAGTACTTC	CASSYSCGRQPGYEQYF
15	-	TRBV7-2	-	TRBJ2-1	TGTGCCAGCAGCTTACTGCAGGGAACCTACAATGAGCAGTTCTTC	CASSLLQGTYNEQFF
19	-	TRBV4-3	-	TRBJ2-3	TGCGCCAGCAGCCAAGAATGGTCCCCGACTAGTCGTAGCACAGATACGCAGTATTTT	CASSQEWSPTSRSTDTQYF
12	-	TRBV11-3	-	TRBJ1-1	TGTGCCACCCTACCGAGGACAGTTGAAGCTTTCTTT	CATLPRTVEAFF
14	TRBD1	TRBV5-1	few	TRBJ1-1	TGCGCCAGCAGCTTGGGGACAGGGTACACTGAAGCTTTCTTT	CASSLGTGYTEAFF
16	TRBD2	TRBV7-9	-	TRBJ2-1	TGTGCCAGCAGCTTCGTGCCGGGACTAGCCCCCGATGAGCAGTTCTTC	CASSFVPGLAPDEQFF
16	-	TRBV11-2	-	TRBJ1-2	TGTGCCAGCAGCCAACGGCCGGGGACACACATCTATGGCTACACCTTC	CASSQRPGTHIYGYTF
16	-	TRBV11-1	-	TRBJ2-7	TGTGCCAGCAGCTCGGGATGGGGAGTCAGCTCCTACGAGCAGTACTTC	CASSSGWGVSSYEQYF
14	TRBD1	TRBV25-1	many	TRBJ1-2	TGTGCCAGCAGTGGACAGGGGGTGGACTATGGCTACACCTTC	CASSGQGVDYGYTF
13	-	TRBV5-6	-	TRBJ1-1	TGTGCCAGCATCGAGGGGCGGAACACTGAAGCTTTCTTT	CASIEGRNTEAFF
14	TRBD1	TRBV27	-	TRBJ2-3	TGTGCCAGCAGTTTAGACAGGGTCCCAGATACGCAGTATTTT	CASSLDRVPDTQYF
14	TRBD1	TRBV7-9	-	TRBJ1-4	TGTGCCAGCAGCTTACTGCCAGGGGGGGAAAAACTGTTTTTT	CASSLLPGGEKLFF
13	-	TRBV25-1	-	TRBJ2-1	TGTGCCAGCAGTGGGGGAAACTGGAATGAGCAGTTCTTC	CASSGGNWNEQFF
15	-	TRBV5-6	-	TRBJ1-3	TGTGCCAGCAGAAGGGGGGGATTCTCTGGAAACACCATATATTTT	CASRRGGFSGNTIYF
17	-	TRBV14	few	TRBJ2-4	TGTGCCAGCAGCCAAGGGGGAAGGGTATTGGCCAAAAACATTCAGTACTTC	CASSQGGRVLAKNIQYF
14	-	TRBV4-1	-	TRBJ2-7	TGCGCCAGCAGCCATTTGCAGGGCGGGTACGAGCAGTACTTC	CASSHLQGGYEQYF
17	TRBD1	TRBV24-1	-	TRBJ1-5	TGTGCCACCGCCCCGTCTCCCGACAGGGGGCTGATTCAGCCCCAGCATTTT	CATAPSPDRGLIQPQHF
16	-	TRBV10-1	-	TRBJ2-3	TGCGCCAGCAGTGAGGGGGGAATTGGGGCCACAGATACGCAGTATTTT	CASSEGGIGATDTQYF
18	TRBD2	TRBV2	-	TRBJ2-3	TGTGCCAGCAAATTAACGGGGCTAGCGGGGGGCCCTGGAGATACGCAGTATTTT	CASKLTGLAGGPGDTQYF
14	-	TRBV7-2	-	TRBJ2-2	TGTGCCAGCAGCAAGGAAGACAGGCCACGGGAGCTGTTTTTT	CASSKEDRPRELFF
19	TRBD1	TRBV11-2	-	TRBJ1-2	TGTGCCAGCAGCTTAGTAGTTTACGGGACAGGGTCACAAGAGGATGGCTACACCTTC	CASSLVVYGTGSQEDGYTF
13	TRBD1	TRBV10-3	few	TRBJ1-2	TGTGCCATCAGTGAGCAGGGGGATTATGGCTACACCTTC	CAISEQGDYGYTF
12	-	TRBV6-5	once	TRBJ1-2	TGTGCCAGCGGGGGCAGGGACTATGGCTACACCTTC	CASGGRDYGYTF
17	-	TRBV7-9	-	TRBJ2-1	TGTGCCAGCAGCTTAGCGGTCCTCCAGAGAGGTGGCAATGAGCAGTTCTTC	CASSLAVLQRGGNEQFF
16	-	TRBV5-1	-	TRBJ2-5	TGCGCCAGCAGCTTGGCACAGATTAGCGGCCAAGAGACCCAGTACTTC	CASSLAQISGQETQYF
16	TRBD2	TRBV10-2	-	TRBJ2-3	TGCGCCAGCCGAGCTAGCGGGGGGGCGGGCACAGATACGCAGTATTTT	CASRASGGAGTDTQYF
16	-	TRBV21-1	-	TRBJ1-2	TGTGCCAGCAGCAAAGTGGACAGCCTCACTAACTATGGCTACACCTTC	CASSKVDSLTNYGYTF
15	TRBD1	TRBV7-6	-	TRBJ1-3	TGTGCCAGCAGCTTGAAGAGGGGGCCCGGAAACACCATATATTTT	CASSLKRGPGNTIYF
17	TRBD1	TRBV5-1	-	TRBJ2-2	TGCGCCAGCAGCTTGGGAGCCCAGGGGGCAGGCACCGGGGAGCTGTTTTTT	CASSLGAQGAGTGELFF
16	TRBD1	TRBV5-1	-	TRBJ1-3	TGCGCCAGCAGGTACGGGACAGGGGACTCTGGAAACACCATATATTTT	CASRYGTGDSGNTIYF
16	-	TRBV7-9	-	TRBJ2-3	TGTGCCAGCAGCTTTACCCCCCTTGGGGGGACAGATACGCAGTATTTT	CASSFTPLGGTDTQYF
11	-	TRBV29-1	-	TRBJ1-2	TGCAGCGTTTTAAGGATGGGTGGCTACACCTTC	CSVLRMGGYTF
15	-	TRBV5-4	once	TRBJ2-5	TGTGCCAGCAGCTCCCGGGCCTTGCCGGGGGAGACCCAGTACTTC	CASSSRALPGETQYF
13	-	TRBV5-6	-	TRBJ1-2	TGTGCCAGCAGCTTGGAAGGGCGCTATGGCTACACCTTC	CASSLEGRYGYTF
18	TRBD2	TRBV11-2	-	TRBJ2-3	TGTGCCAGCAGCCACAATCCCGGGACTAGCGGGGGTGGAGATACGCAGTATTTT	CASSHNPGTSGGGDTQYF